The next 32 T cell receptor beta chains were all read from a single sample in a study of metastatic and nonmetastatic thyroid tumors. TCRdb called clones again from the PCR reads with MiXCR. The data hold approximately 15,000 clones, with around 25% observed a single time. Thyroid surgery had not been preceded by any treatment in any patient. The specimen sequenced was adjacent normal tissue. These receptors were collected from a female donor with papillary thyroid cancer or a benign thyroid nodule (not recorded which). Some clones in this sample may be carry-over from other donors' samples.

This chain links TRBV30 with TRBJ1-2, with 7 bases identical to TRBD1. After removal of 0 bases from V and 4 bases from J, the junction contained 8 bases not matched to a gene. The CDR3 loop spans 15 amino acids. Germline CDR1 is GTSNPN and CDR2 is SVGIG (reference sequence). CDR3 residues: CAWSVNIGTAYGYTF. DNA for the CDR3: TGTGCCTGGAGTGTAAATATCGGGACAGCCTATGGCTACACCTTC.

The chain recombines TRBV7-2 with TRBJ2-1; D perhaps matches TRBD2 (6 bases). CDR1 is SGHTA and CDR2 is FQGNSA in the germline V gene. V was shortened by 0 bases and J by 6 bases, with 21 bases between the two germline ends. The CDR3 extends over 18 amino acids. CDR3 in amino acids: CASSLAYGDSGWGNEQFF. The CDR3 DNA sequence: TGTGCCAGCAGCTTAGCCTACGGGGACTCCGGGTGGGGCAATGAGCAGTTCTTC.

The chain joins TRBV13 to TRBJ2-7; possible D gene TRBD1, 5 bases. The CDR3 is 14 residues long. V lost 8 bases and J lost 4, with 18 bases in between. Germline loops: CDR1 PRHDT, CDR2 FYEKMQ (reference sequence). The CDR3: CASYRDRRIYEQYF. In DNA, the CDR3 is TGTGCCAGCTACCGCGACAGACGGATTTACGAGCAGTACTTC.

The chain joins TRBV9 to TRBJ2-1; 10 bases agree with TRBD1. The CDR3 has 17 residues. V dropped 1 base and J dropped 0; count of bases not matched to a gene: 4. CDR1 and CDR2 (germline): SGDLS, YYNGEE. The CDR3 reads CASSVRGTGDSYNEQFF. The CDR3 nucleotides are TGTGCCAGCAGCGTACGAGGGACAGGGGACTCCTACAATGAGCAGTTCTTC.

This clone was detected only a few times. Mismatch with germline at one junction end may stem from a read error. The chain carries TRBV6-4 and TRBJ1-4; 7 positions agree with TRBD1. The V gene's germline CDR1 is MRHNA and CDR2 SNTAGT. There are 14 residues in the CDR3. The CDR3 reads CASRKGGGNEKLFF. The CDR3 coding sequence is TGTGCCAGCAGAAAAGGGGGCGGGAATGAAAAACTGTTTTTC.

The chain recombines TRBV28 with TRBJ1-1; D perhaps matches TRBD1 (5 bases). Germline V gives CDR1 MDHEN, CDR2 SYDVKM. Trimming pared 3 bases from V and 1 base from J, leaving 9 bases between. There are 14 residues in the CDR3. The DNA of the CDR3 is TGTGCCAGCAGTTTGTACGGACAGAACACTGAAGCTTTCTTT. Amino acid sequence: CASSLYGQNTEAFF.

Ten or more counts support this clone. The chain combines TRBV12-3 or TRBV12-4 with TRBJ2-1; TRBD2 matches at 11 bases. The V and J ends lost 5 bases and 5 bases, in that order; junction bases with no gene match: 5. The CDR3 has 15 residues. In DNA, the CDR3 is TGTGCCAGCAGTCTGATTAGCGGGAGGGACAATGAGCAGTTCTTC. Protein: CASSLISGRDNEQFF.

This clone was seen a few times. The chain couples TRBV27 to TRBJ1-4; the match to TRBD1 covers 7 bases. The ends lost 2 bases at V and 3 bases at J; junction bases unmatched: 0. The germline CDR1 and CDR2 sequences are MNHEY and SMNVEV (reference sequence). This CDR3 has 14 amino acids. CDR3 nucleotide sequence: TGTGCCAGCAGTTTACAGGGGGCTAATGAAAAACTGTTTTTT. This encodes CASSLQGANEKLFF.

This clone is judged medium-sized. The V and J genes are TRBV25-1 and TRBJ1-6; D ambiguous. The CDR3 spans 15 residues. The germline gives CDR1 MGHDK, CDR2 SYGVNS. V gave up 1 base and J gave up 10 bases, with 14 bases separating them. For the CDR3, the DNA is TGTGCCAGCAGTGAATTTTACGGGGAAAGGTCACCCCTCCACTTT. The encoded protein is CASSEFYGERSPLHF.

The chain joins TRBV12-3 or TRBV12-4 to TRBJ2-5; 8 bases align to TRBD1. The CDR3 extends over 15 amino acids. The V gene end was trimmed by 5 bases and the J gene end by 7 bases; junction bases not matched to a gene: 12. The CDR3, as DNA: TGTGCCAGCAGTCCCGCGGGGCCAGGGGGCCGGACCCAGTACTTC. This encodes CASSPAGPGGRTQYF.

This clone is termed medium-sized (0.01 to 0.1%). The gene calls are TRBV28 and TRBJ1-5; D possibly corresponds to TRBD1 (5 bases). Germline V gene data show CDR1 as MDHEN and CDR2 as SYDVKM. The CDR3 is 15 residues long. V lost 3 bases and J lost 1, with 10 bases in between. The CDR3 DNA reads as TGTGCCAGCAGTTTGACTGGGGCCAGCAATCAGCCCCAGCATTTT. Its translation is CASSLTGASNQPQHF.

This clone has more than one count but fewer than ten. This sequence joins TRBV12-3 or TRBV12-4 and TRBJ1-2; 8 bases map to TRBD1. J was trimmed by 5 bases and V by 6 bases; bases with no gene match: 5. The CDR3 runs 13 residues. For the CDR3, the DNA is TGTGCCAGCAGCCCAGACAGGGGTTATGGCTACACCTTC. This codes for CASSPDRGYGYTF.

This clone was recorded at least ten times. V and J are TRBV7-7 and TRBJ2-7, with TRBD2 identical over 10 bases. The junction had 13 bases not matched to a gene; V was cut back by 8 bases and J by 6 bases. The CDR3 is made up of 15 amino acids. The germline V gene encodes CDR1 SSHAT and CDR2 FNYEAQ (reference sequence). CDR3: CASPFFGLAGVEQYF. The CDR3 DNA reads TGTGCCAGCCCCTTCTTCGGGCTAGCGGGAGTCGAGCAGTACTTC.

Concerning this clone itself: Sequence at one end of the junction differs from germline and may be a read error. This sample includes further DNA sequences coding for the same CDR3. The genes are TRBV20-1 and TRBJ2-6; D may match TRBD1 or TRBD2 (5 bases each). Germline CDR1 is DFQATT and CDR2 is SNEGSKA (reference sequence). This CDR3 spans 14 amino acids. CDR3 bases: TGCAGTGCTTTGACGGACTCTGGGGCCAACGTTCTGACTTTC. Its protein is CSALTDSGANVLTF.

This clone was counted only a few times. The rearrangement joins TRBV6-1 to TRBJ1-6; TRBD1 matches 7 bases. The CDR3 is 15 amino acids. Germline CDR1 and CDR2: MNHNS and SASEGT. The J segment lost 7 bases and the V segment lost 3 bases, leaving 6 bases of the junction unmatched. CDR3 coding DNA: TGTGCCAGCAGTGACACACAGGGGAGAAATTCACCCCTCCACTTT. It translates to CASSDTQGRNSPLHF.

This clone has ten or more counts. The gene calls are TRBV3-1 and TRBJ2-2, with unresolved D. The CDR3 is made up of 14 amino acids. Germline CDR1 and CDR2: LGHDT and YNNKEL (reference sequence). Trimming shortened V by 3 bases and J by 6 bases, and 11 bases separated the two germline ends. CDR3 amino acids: CASSHGSGAGELFF. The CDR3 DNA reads TGTGCCAGCAGCCACGGGTCTGGGGCCGGGGAGCTGTTTTTT.

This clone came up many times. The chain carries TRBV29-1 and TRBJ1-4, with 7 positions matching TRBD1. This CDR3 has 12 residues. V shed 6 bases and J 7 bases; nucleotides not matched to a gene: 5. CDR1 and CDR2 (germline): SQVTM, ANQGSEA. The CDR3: CSVEGAGEKLFF. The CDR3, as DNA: TGCAGCGTGGAGGGGGCGGGTGAAAAACTGTTTTTT.

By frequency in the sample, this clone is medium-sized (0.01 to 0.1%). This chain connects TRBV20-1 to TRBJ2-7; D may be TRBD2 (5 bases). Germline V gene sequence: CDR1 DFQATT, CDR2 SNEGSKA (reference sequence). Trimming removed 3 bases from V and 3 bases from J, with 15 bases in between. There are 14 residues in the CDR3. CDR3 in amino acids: CSARWASRFYEQYF. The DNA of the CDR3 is TGCAGTGCTAGGTGGGCTAGCAGATTCTACGAGCAGTACTTC.

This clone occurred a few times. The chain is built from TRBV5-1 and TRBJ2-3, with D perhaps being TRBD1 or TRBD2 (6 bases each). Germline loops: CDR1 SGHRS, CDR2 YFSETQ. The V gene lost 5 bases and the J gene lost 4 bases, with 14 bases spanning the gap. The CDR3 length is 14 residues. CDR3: CASSLSGAPDTQYF. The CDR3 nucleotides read TGCGCCAGCAGTTTATCGGGGGCTCCAGATACGCAGTATTTT.

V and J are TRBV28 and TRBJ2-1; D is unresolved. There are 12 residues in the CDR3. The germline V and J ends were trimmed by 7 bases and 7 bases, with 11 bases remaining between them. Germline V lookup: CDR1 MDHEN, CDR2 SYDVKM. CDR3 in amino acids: CASMGERNEQFF. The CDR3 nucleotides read TGTGCCAGCATGGGTGAAAGGAATGAGCAGTTCTTC.

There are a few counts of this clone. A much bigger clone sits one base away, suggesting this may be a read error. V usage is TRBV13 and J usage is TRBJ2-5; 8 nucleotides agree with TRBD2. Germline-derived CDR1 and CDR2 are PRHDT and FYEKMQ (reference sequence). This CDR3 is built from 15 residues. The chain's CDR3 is CASSPREGVVKGRFF. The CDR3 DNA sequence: TGTGCCAGCAGCCCCCGGGAGGGCGTGGTAAAAGGTCGGTTCTTC.

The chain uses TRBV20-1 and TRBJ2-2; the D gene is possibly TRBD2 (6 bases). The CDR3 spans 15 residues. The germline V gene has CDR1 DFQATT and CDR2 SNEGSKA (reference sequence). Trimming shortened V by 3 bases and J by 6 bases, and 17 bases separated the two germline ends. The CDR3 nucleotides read TGCAGTGCTAGGGTGGGCGGGATGGCCTCCGGGGAGCTGTTTTTT. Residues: CSARVGGMASGELFF.

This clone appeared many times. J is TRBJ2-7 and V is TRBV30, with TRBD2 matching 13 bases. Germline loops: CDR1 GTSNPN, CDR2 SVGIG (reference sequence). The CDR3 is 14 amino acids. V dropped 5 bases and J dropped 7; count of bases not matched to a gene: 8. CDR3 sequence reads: CAWRPGLAGIEQYF. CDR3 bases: TGTGCCTGGCGCCCGGGACTAGCGGGAATAGAGCAGTACTTC.

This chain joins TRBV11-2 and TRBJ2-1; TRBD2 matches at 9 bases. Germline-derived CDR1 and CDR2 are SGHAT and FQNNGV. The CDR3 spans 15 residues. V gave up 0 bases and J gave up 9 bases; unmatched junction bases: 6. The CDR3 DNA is TGTGCCAGCAGCTTAGATCGCGGGGGGGGGTGTGAGCAGTTCTTC. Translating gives CASSLDRGGGCEQFF.

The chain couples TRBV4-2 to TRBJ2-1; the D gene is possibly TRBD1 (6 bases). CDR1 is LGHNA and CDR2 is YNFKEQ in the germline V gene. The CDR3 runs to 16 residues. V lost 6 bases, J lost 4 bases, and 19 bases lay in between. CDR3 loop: CASSRARGNKYNEQFF. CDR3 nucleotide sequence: TGTGCCAGCAGTAGGGCTAGGGGGAATAAATACAATGAGCAGTTCTTC.

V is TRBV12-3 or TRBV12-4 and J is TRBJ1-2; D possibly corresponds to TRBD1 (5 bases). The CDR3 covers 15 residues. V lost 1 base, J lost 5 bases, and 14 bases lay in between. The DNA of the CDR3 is TGTGCCAGCAGTTTAGGGGACCGACATGGGTATGGCTACACCTTC. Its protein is CASSLGDRHGYGYTF.

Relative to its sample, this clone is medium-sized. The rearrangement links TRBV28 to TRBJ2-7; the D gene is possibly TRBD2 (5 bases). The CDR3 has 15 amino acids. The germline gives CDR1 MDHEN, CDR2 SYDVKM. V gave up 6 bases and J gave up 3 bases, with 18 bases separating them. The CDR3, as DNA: TGTGCCAGCAGATCCTGGAAGGAGGTAGTCTACGAGCAGTACTTC. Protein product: CASRSWKEVVYEQYF.

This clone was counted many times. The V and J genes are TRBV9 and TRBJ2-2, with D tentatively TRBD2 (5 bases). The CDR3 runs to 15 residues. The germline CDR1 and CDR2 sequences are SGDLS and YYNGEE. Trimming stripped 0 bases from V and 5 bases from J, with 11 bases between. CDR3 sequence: CASSVEDFFTGELFF. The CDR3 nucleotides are TGTGCCAGCAGCGTAGAGGACTTTTTTACCGGGGAGCTGTTTTTT.

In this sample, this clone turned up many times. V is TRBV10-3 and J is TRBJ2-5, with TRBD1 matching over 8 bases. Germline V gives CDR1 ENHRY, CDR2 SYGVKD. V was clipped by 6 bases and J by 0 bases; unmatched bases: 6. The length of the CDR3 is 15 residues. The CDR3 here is CAISAGGADQETQYF. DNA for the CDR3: TGTGCCATCAGCGCAGGGGGCGCTGACCAAGAGACCCAGTACTTC.

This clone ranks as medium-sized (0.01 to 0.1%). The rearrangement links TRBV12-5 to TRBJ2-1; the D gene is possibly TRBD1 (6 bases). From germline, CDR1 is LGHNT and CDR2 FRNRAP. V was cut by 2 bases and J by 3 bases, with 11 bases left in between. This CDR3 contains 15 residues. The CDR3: CASGLWDNRYNEQFF. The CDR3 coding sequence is TGTGCTAGTGGTTTGTGGGACAACCGCTACAATGAGCAGTTCTTC.

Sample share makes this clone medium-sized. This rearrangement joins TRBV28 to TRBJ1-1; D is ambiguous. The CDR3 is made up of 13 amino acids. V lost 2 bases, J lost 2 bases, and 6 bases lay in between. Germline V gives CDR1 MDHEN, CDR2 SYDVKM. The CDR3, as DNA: TGTGCCAGCAGTTTAGTCTTAAACACTGAAGCTTTCTTT. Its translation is CASSLVLNTEAFF. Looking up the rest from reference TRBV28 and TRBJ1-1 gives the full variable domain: DVKVTQSSRYLVKRTGEKVFLECVQDMDHENMFWYRQDPGLGLRLIYFSYDVKMKEKGDIPEGYSVSREKKERFSLILESASTNQTSMYLCASSLVLNTEAFFGQGTRLTVV.

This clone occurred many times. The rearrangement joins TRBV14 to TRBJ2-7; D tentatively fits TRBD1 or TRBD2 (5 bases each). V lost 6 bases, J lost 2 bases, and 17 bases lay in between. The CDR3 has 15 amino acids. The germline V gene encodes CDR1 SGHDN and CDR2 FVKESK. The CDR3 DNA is TGTGCCAGCAGTATGGCCGGGACGATTCCCTACGAGCAGTACTTC. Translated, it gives CASSMAGTIPYEQYF.